The 23 T cell receptor beta chains below were found in one sample sequenced in a study of T-cell reconstitution after alpha-beta-depleted transplantation in children. Library preparation (for TCRbeta) was performed with unique molecular identifiers. TCRdb passed the PCR reads through MiXCR, listing each CDR3 protein once. Of under 750,000 distinct CDR3 sequences in the sample, roughly 23% are singletons; the top ten hold 13% to 15%. The sequenced sample was PBMCs, mostly from graft donor cells, obtained 360 days after TCRalphabeta/CD19-depleted stem cell transplant. These TCRs come from a boy in the first two years of life who had a stem cell transplant for acute myeloid leukemia, so the T cells may come from the graft donor.

The chain has TRBV20-1 and TRBJ1-5; tentatively, D is TRBD1 (6 bases). The CDR3 runs 14 residues. Germline-derived CDR1 and CDR2 are DFQATT and SNEGSKA (reference sequence). With 0 bases removed from V and 2 bases from J, the gap between germline ends came to 8 bases. The CDR3 region has the DNA TGCAGTGCTAGAGAGGGGGGGCGCAATCAGCCCCAGCATTTT. Translation: CSAREGGRNQPQHF.

This clonotype was detected only a few times. This chain uses TRBV12-3 or TRBV12-4 with TRBJ1-1, with a possible D match to TRBD1 (5 bases). The length of the CDR3 is 12 residues. The V and J ends lost 5 bases and 5 bases respectively, with 9 bases between them. CDR3 region: CASSTGLTEAFF. In DNA form, the CDR3 reads TGTGCCAGCAGTACAGGTCTGACTGAAGCTTTCTTT.

The gene calls are TRBV12-5 and TRBJ1-5; 7 bases match TRBD1. Germline V gene data show CDR1 as LGHNT and CDR2 as FRNRAP. This CDR3 is 12 amino acids long. Unmatched junction bases numbered 1, after V lost 6 bases and J lost 5 bases. The CDR3 DNA reads TGTGCTAGTGGAACAGGGGATCAGCCCCAGCATTTT. Amino acids: CASGTGDQPQHF.

The rearrangement links TRBV4-3 to TRBJ2-2; D call uncertain. Germline V lookup: CDR1 LGHNA, CDR2 YSLEER. V was pared by 5 bases and J by 5 bases, with 12 bases between. This CDR3 region has 14 residues. CDR3 loop: CASSYRPKTGELFF. The CDR3 DNA reads as TGCGCCAGCAGCTACAGACCAAAAACCGGGGAGCTGTTTTTT.

In its sample, this clonotype was seen a few times. The J gene is TRBJ2-7, the V gene TRBV12-3 or TRBV12-4, with 7 bases that match TRBD1. The V segment lost 3 bases and the J segment 3 bases; nucleotides outside the gene matches: 5. The CDR3 is 14 amino acids. The CDR3 DNA sequence: TGTGCCAGCAGTTTCGACAGGGATTACTACGAGCAGTACTTC. Protein sequence: CASSFDRDYYEQYF.

This clonotype was counted ten times or more. The gene calls are TRBV20-1 and TRBJ2-1; 7 bases are shared with TRBD2. V gave up 5 bases and J gave up 9 bases; unmatched junction bases: 7. The CDR3 spans 12 residues. Germline values: CDR1 DFQATT, CDR2 SNEGSKA (reference sequence). As DNA, the CDR3 is TGCAGTGCTCCGGGACTAACTGGTGAGCAGTTCTTC. Its translation is CSAPGLTGEQFF.

In DNA form, the CDR3 reads TGCGCCAGCAGCTTGTCAGGGGTTCGGGAGCAGTACTTC. It is translated as CASSLSGVREQYF. The chain couples TRBV5-1 to TRBJ2-7, with TRBD1 as a possible D gene (6 bases). The germline CDR1 and CDR2 sequences are SGHRS and YFSETQ. The CDR3 is 13 residues long. Trimming removed 1 base from V and 7 bases from J, with 12 bases in between.

The chain joins TRBV5-1 to TRBJ2-7; TRBD2 might be the D (5 bases). The CDR3 runs to 17 residues. V lost 4 bases and J lost 3, with 23 bases in between. Per the germline V gene, CDR1 is SGHRS and CDR2 is YFSETQ. This CDR3 reads CASSPRLVGLVVYEQYV. CDR3 bases: TGCGCCAGCAGCCCCCGTTTGGTTGGACTTGTGGTCTACGAGCAGTACGTC.

The chain recombines TRBV10-1 with TRBJ2-3; 8 bases align to TRBD1. Unmatched junction bases numbered 6, after V lost 3 bases and J lost 4 bases. This CDR3 is 15 amino acids long. Germline V lookup: CDR1 WNHNN, CDR2 SYGVQD (reference sequence). CDR3 in amino acids: CASSDQDRGADTQYF. In DNA, the CDR3 is TGCGCCAGCAGTGACCAAGACAGGGGTGCAGATACGCAGTATTTT.

This clonotype was found a few times. This chain uses TRBV4-1 with TRBJ2-1; D is ambiguous. The V end lost 0 bases, the J end lost 0 bases, and 12 bases lay between the germline ends. CDR1 is MGHRA, CDR2 YSYEKL, per germline. This CDR3 comprises 17 residues. The DNA for the CDR3 is TGCGCCAGCAGCCAAGATTTCAGGCAGAGCTCCTACAATGAGCAGTTCTTC. Translating it yields CASSQDFRQSSYNEQFF.

This clonotype came up many times. The V and J genes are TRBV28 and TRBJ1-4, with D maybe TRBD1 (5 bases). Deletions cut 4 bases from V and 10 bases from J, with 10 bases between. Germline V CDR1 and CDR2: MDHEN, SYDVKM. The CDR3 extends over 12 amino acids. CDR3 sequence (DNA): TGTGCCAGCAGTTCAGGGTCTGGAAAACTGTTTTTT. It yields the protein CASSSGSGKLFF. Full variable domain (remainder filled in from reference TRBV28 and TRBJ1-4): DVKVTQSSRYLVKRTGEKVFLECVQDMDHENMFWYRQDPGLGLRLIYFSYDVKMKEKGDIPEGYSVSREKKERFSLILESASTNQTSMYLCASSSGSGKLFFGSGTQLSVL.

This clonotype was seen a few times. The V and J genes are TRBV6-1 and TRBJ2-3; 8 nucleotides agree with TRBD1. The CDR3 is 15 amino acids. From germline, CDR1 is MNHNS and CDR2 SASEGT. Unmatched junction bases numbered 7, after V lost 5 bases and J lost 3 bases. This CDR3 reads CASSTQGGPTDTQYF. The DNA of the CDR3 is TGTGCCAGCAGTACACAGGGGGGCCCAACAGATACGCAGTATTTT.

V gene TRBV5-1 combines with J gene TRBJ1-2; 7 positions agree with TRBD1. CDR1 is SGHRS, CDR2 YFSETQ, per germline. V shed 6 bases, J shed 0 bases, and the junction held 8 bases outside the gene matches. CDR3 size: 15 residues. The CDR3 sequence is CASTRTGQANYGYTF. CDR3 sequence (DNA): TGCGCCAGCACCCGGACAGGACAAGCTAACTATGGCTACACCTTC.

This clonotype was picked up many times. The rearrangement joins TRBV20-1 to TRBJ2-3; D uncertain. Germline CDR1 is DFQATT and CDR2 is SNEGSKA (reference sequence). V was pared by 2 bases and J by 1 base, with 10 bases between. The CDR3 runs 14 residues. The CDR3 DNA is TGCAGTGCTAGAATGAGCGAGGGCACAGATACGCAGTATTTT. Translation: CSARMSEGTDTQYF.

V and J are TRBV10-3 and TRBJ2-7; D is undetermined. Germline CDR1 and CDR2: ENHRY and SYGVKD. The CDR3 is 14 amino acids. The V end was cut by 2 bases, the J end by 3 bases, with 11 bases between. The DNA for the CDR3 is TGTGCCATCAGTGAGCCGGACCTTGGCTACGAGCAGTACTTC. Amino acid sequence: CAISEPDLGYEQYF.

This clonotype was counted a few times. This chain connects TRBV6-2 or TRBV6-3 to TRBJ2-5; the D is unclear. Trimming stripped 3 bases from V and 5 bases from J, with 19 bases between. The CDR3 length is 16 residues. The germline CDR1 and CDR2 sequences are MNHEY and SVGEGT. CDR3: CASSYSRFVGVETQYF. In DNA, the CDR3 is TGTGCCAGCAGTTATTCTCGATTTGTGGGTGTCGAGACCCAGTACTTC.

This clonotype has just a few counts. The V gene is TRBV28, the J gene TRBJ2-7; D is undetermined. Germline V gives CDR1 MDHEN, CDR2 SYDVKM. The length of the CDR3 is 14 residues. V shed 3 bases and J shed 0 bases, with 9 bases lying between them. The CDR3, as DNA: TGTGCCAGCAGTTTGGCCACGAGCTCCTACGAGCAGTACGTC. It encodes CASSLATSSYEQYV.

This clonotype was detected ten times or more. V is TRBV29-1 and J is TRBJ2-7; TRBD1 matches at 9 bases. CDR1 and CDR2 from the germline V gene are SQVTM and ANQGSEA. The ends lost 4 bases at V and 2 bases at J; junction bases unmatched: 9. This CDR3 has 15 amino acids. In DNA form, the CDR3 reads TGCAGCGTTGCCCAGACCCGGACAGGGGCCTACGAGCAGTACTTC. Protein: CSVAQTRTGAYEQYF.

The chain employs TRBV29-1 and TRBJ2-5; D not certain. The CDR3 loop spans 13 amino acids. The ends were cut back, 1 base at V and 0 bases at J, with 6 bases in the middle. CDR1 is SQVTM and CDR2 is ANQGSEA in the germline V gene. CDR3 in DNA: TGCAGCGTTGAAGGACGGTACCAAGAGACCCAGTACTTC. The encoded protein is CSVEGRYQETQYF.

V and J are TRBV28 and TRBJ2-2; a weak D match, TRBD1 (6 bases). Germline CDR1 and CDR2: MDHEN and SYDVKM. The CDR3 spans 15 residues. Trimming shortened V by 8 bases and J by 6 bases, and 19 bases separated the two germline ends. This CDR3 reads CASAAGRGWAGELFF. CDR3 sequence (DNA): TGTGCCAGCGCTGCGGGCAGGGGTTGGGCCGGGGAGCTGTTTTTT.

This clonotype was observed many times. The chain is built from TRBV20-1 and TRBJ1-3; no reliable D call. Germline lookup yields CDR1 DFQATT and CDR2 SNEGSKA (reference sequence). This CDR3 contains 14 residues. Trimming shortened V by 1 base and J by 9 bases, and 16 bases separated the two germline ends. In DNA, the CDR3 is TGCAGTGCTAGAGGGCGCGGCCGTGTGGGCACCATATATTTT. Its translation is CSARGRGRVGTIYF.

Here the CDR3 reads CSASAGTAESQETQYF. CDR3 in DNA: TGCAGTGCTAGCGCGGGAACAGCCGAGTCCCAAGAGACCCAGTACTTC. The chain combines TRBV20-1 with TRBJ2-5; maybe TRBD2 (6 bases). The ends were cut back, 3 bases at V and 1 base at J, with 18 bases in the middle. The germline CDR1 and CDR2 sequences are DFQATT and SNEGSKA (reference sequence). The CDR3 loop spans 16 amino acids.

The rearrangement links TRBV20-1 to TRBJ1-4, with D unresolved. CDR1 is DFQATT, CDR2 SNEGSKA, per germline (reference sequence). Trimming left V 0 bases short and J 4 bases short, with 12 bases between. This CDR3 is built from 15 residues. The CDR3 loop is CSARDPWIINEKLFF. In nucleotides, the CDR3 is TGCAGTGCTAGAGACCCATGGATAATTAATGAAAAACTGTTTTTT.